The source of this TCR beta chain is a study of PD-L1 blockade in urothelial cancer. Study information: From 2014, patients received atezolizumab, given as 1,200 mg intravenously every 3 weeks. Once treatment had started, blood was analyzed at 3 weeks (second dose) and again at 6 weeks.

Produced via immunoSEQ multiplex PCR; TCRdb's table is partial and in-frame only. Of under 95,000 clones in the sample, 85% to 90% were seen once. Stated time point: pretreatment peripheral blood. The CDR3 is made up of 17 amino acids. Trimming cost V 0 bases and J 1 base; bases outside gene matches: 5. Germline V gives CDR1 MNHEY, CDR2 SMNVEV (reference sequence). This TCR derives from a man in his 60s with urothelial cancer. The chain employs TRBV27 and TRBJ1-2; TRBD1 aligns across 10 bases. This specimen consisted of PBMCs, obtained around atezolizumab (anti-PD-L1) treatment. CDR3 amino acids: CASSLSRQGAFNYGYTF. CDR3 nucleotide sequence: TGTGCCAGCAGTTTATCACGACAGGGGGCGTTTAACTATGGCTACACCTTC.